This TCR beta chain was recovered during a study of blood T cell repertoires in COVID-19. Study context: COVID-19 samples collected from the United States, Italy and Spain covered acute and convalescent phases.

CDR3 length: 17 residues. With 4 bases removed from V and 0 bases from J, the gap between germline ends came to 17 bases. The germline V gene encodes CDR1 MDHEN and CDR2 SYDVKM. Sequenced by immunoSEQ multiplex PCR; TCRdb stores in-frame clones only, minus some. The table includes approximately 150,000 clones, more than 75% detected once. The material sequenced was peripheral blood. The clonotype comes from a woman between 45 and 60 years old with acute or convalescent COVID-19. The gene calls are TRBV28 and TRBJ2-3, with D perhaps TRBD2 (5 bases). DNA for the CDR3: TGTGCCAGCAGTTCTCCGGGGTGGGCAGCAAGCACAGATACGCAGTATTTT. Amino acids: CASSSPGWAASTDTQYF. The whole variable domain, remainder taken from reference TRBV28 and TRBJ2-3, is DVKVTQSSRYLVKRTGEKVFLECVQDMDHENMFWYRQDPGLGLRLIYFSYDVKMKEKGDIPEGYSVSREKKERFSLILESASTNQTSMYLCASSSPGWAASTDTQYFGPGTRLTVL.